This TCR beta chain was captured in a study of a mutant IDH1 vaccine in newly diagnosed glioma. Study-level background: Commencement of vaccination occurred 4-6 weeks following radiotherapy alone, or concurrently with temozolomide cycles. Scheduled at week 35, visit V12 preceded visit V13, held at week 47. Study findings and constraints: Vaccination induced immune responses in around 93% of patients.

Data came from immunoSEQ multiplex PCR; TCRdb stores just in-frame clones and leaves some out. The repertoire includes tens of thousands of clones, 82% of them detected once, and about 19% sits in the top ten. Described time point: week 47, end of study. Vaccine doses each comprised 300 ug of mutant IDH1 20-mer peptide, with topical imiquimod. This clone was detected a few times. Its target is unknown. The specimen comprised PBMCs, sampled from a glioma patient whose treatment included an IDH1 peptide vaccine. The source of this sequence is a man between 18 and 29 years old with glioma. Some clones in this sample may be carry-over from other donors' samples.

This CDR3 reads CASAQDAYNYGYTF. DNA of the CDR3: TGTGCCAGCGCCCAGGACGCGTATAACTATGGCTACACCTTC. The chain combines TRBV18 with TRBJ1-2; no definite D call. This CDR3 contains 14 residues. Germline loops: CDR1 KGHSH, CDR2 LQKENI. V was clipped by 8 bases and J by 1 base, with 14 bases between them.